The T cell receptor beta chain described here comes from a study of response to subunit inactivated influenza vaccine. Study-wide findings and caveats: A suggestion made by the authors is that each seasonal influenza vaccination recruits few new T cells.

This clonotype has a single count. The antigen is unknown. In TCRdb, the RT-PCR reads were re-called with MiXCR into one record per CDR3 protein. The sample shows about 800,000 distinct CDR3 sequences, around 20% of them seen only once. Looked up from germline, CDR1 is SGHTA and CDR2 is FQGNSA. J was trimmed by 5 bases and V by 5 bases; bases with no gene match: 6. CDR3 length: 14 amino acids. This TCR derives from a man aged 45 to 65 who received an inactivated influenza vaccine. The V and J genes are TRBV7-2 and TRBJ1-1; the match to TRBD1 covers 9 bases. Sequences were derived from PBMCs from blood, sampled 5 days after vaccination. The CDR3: CASSADRGFTEAFF. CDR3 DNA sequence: TGTGCCAGCAGCGCGGACAGGGGATTTACTGAAGCTTTCTTT.